This T cell receptor (beta chain) stems from a study of Ad26.COV2.S vaccination and SARS-CoV-2 variants. Whole-study context: Within the COV1001 Ad26.COV2.S trial arm, the donor was enrolled.

A note on this clone: Its antigen is not identified. The germline gene is not matched at one end of the junction; a read error may be the cause.

As to treatment: 15 to 20 received Ad26.COV2.S at low or high dose, single or two shots; a few received placebo; per-sample allocation not given. Material that was analyzed had been drawn on day 63 after the first vaccine or placebo injection. Repertoires were generated with immunoSEQ multiplex PCR, while TCRdb's copy carries only in-frame clones and drops some. The sample carries more than 400,000 clones, 80% to 95% recorded once. Overall study results and limits: Marked by substantial breadth, spike-specific CD8+ and CD4+ T cell responses were reportedly seen after vaccination.

Germline loops: CDR1 SGHAT, CDR2 FQNNGV. CDR3 length: 15 residues. The TCR was taken from a person between 18 and 65 years old who received the Ad26.COV2.S COVID-19 vaccine or a placebo. The chain carries TRBV11-2 and TRBJ2-3; a possible D gene is TRBD1 (5 bases). The sample in question was peripheral blood, obtained in a trial of Ad26.COV2.S vaccine versus placebo. CDR3 amino acids: CASTLRQGPLNTQYF. The CDR3 DNA follows: TGTGCCAGCACCTTAAGGCAGGGCCCATTGAATACGCAGTATTTT.